The entry below describes one TCR beta chain. Its antigen remains unknown. The lymph nodes were axillary draining lymph nodes from breast cancer patients. TCRdb analysed the multiplex PCR reads with MiXCR anew, one entry per CDR3 protein. The sample has 85,000 to 130,000 distinct CDR3 sequences, 20% to 25% seen once; the top ten hold 1% to 1.5%. This sample was taken from a study of breast tumors, draining lymph nodes, adjacent tissues. Germline V CDR1 and CDR2: SGDLS, YYNGEE. This CDR3 comprises 18 residues. With 3 bases clipped from V and 1 base from J, the junction kept 11 bases outside the gene matches. General study findings and limits: Compared with lymph nodes, tumors were less diverse; compared with nontumor tissue, more. Luminal-like breast cancer showed significantly higher tumor–nontumor repertoire similarity than basal-like.

The source of this sequence is a female donor with breast cancer. Some clones in this sample may be carry-over from other donors' samples. The J gene is TRBJ2-2, the V gene TRBV9; 8 bases line up with TRBD1. Source material: axillary lymph node tissue. The CDR3 DNA reads TGTGCCAGCAGCGGAAAATCAGGGGGCTGGTGGAACACCGGGGAGCTGTTTTTT. This gives the protein CASSGKSGGWWNTGELFF.